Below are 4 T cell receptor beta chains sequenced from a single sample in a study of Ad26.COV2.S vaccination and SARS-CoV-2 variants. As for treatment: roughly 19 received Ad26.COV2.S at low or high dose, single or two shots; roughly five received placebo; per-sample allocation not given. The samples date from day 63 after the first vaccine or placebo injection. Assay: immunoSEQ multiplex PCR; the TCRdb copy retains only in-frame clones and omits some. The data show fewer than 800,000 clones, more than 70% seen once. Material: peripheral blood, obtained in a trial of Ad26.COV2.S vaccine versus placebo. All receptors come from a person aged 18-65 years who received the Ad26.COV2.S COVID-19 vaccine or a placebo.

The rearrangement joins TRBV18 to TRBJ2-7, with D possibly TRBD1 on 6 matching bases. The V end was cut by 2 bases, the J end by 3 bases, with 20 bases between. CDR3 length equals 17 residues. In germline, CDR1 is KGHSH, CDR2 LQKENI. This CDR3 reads CASSPTLGQPMNYEQYF. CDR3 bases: TGTGCCAGCTCACCAACACTCGGACAGCCCATGAACTACGAGCAGTACTTC.

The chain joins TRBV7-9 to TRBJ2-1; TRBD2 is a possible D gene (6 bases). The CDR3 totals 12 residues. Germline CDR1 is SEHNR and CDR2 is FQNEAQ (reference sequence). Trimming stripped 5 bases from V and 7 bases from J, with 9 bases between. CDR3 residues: CASSLRGNEQFF. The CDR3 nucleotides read TGTGCCAGCAGCCTACGGGGGAATGAGCAGTTCTTC.

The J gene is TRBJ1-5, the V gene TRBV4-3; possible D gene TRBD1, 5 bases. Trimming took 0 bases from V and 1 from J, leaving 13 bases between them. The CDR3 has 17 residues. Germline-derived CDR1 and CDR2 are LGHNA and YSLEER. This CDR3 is CASSQDRQGWSNQPQHF. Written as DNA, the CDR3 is TGCGCCAGCAGCCAAGATCGGCAGGGATGGAGCAATCAGCCCCAGCATTTT.

In DNA, the CDR3 is TGTGCCAGCAGTTACTCACCACAGGGGAGGCACGAGCAGTACTTC. Protein: CASSYSPQGRHEQYF. J is TRBJ2-7 and V is TRBV6-5, with D tentatively TRBD1 (7 bases). Germline CDR1 and CDR2: MNHEY and SVGAGI. The length of the CDR3 is 15 residues. V gave up 0 bases and J gave up 5 bases, with 14 bases separating them.